These 29 T cell receptor beta chains originate from one sample sequenced in a study of T cell repertoires in breast cancer. The expanded emulsion RT-PCR method captured paired alpha and beta chains from CD8+ T cells. During the second nested PCR, blocking oligonucleotides suppressed genes that were not paired. TCRdb re-analysed the emulsion pairing reads in MiXCR, keeping a single row per CDR3 protein. The table records 4,000 to 5,000 distinct CDR3 sequences, 35% of them present only once. The source material was CD8+ T cells. The receptors originated from a pool of human donors with breast cancer or a healthy control (not recorded which).

This clonotype occurred many times. V gene TRBV20-1 combines with J gene TRBJ2-7, with D hard to call. CDR3 length equals 13 residues. The germline CDR1 and CDR2 sequences are DFQATT and SNEGSKA (reference sequence). V lost 0 bases and J 1 base, leaving 7 bases between the germline ends. Here the CDR3 reads CSARDRVSYEQYF. In nucleotides, the CDR3 is TGCAGTGCTAGAGATAGAGTTTCCTACGAGCAGTACTTC.

Worth noting for this clonotype: An end of the junction differs from the germline gene, which may be a read error. This rearrangement joins TRBV7-3 to TRBJ2-2; a possible D gene is TRBD2 (6 bases). The CDR3 runs to 14 residues. CDR1 and CDR2 (germline): SGHTA, FQGTGA. CDR3 region: CASGLKEGPGELFF. CDR3 DNA sequence: TGTGCCAGCGGCTTAAAGGAGGGGCCCGGGGAGCTGTTTTTT.

The V gene is TRBV6-6, the J gene TRBJ1-1, with unresolved D. Trimming took off 0 bases at V and 4 bases at J, with 6 bases between the two ends. CDR1 and CDR2 from the germline V gene are MNHNY and SVGAGI (reference sequence). The CDR3 has 13 residues. Here the CDR3 reads CASSYSVGTEAFF. DNA for the CDR3: TGTGCCAGCAGTTACTCAGTAGGCACTGAAGCTTTCTTT.

This clonotype was seen only a few times. CDR3 sequence: CASSLVGGTDTQYF. Written as DNA, the CDR3 is TGTGCCAGCAGCTTAGTCGGGGGTACAGATACGCAGTATTTT. The V gene is TRBV11-2, the J gene TRBJ2-3; TRBD2 is a possible D gene (6 bases). The length of the CDR3 is 14 residues. CDR1 is SGHAT and CDR2 is FQNNGV in the germline V gene. V lost 1 base and J lost 3, with 8 bases in between.

J is TRBJ2-7 and V is TRBV3-1; a possible D gene is TRBD1 (7 bases). Germline V gene data show CDR1 as LGHDT and CDR2 as YNNKEL (reference sequence). V gave up 7 bases and J gave up 3 bases, with 22 bases separating them. The CDR3 runs 16 residues. CDR3 region: CASNRRGTRTHYEQYF. In nucleotides, the CDR3 is TGTGCCAGCAACCGCAGGGGGACTCGGACTCACTACGAGCAGTACTTC.

This clonotype was observed at least ten times. This rearrangement joins TRBV19 to TRBJ1-6, with 8 positions matching TRBD1. Germline V gene lookup returns CDR1 LNHDA and CDR2 SQIVND (reference sequence). There are 15 residues in the CDR3. V was pared by 6 bases and J by 10 bases, with 11 bases of the junction left unmatched. DNA of the CDR3: TGTGCCAGTAGGGGAGCCGGGACAGGCGGATCACCCCTCCACTTT. Its translation: CASRGAGTGGSPLHF.

The chain links TRBV20-1 to TRBJ1-1, with TRBD1 as a possible D gene (6 bases). Germline values: CDR1 DFQATT, CDR2 SNEGSKA (reference sequence). The length of the CDR3 is 15 residues. Trimming cost V 0 bases and J 10 bases, with 21 bases left between them. Written as DNA, the CDR3 is TGCAGTGCTAGAGACGATGGGGGGCAGGCGGCGGTAGCTTTCTTT. As protein: CSARDDGGQAAVAFF.

J is TRBJ1-1 and V is TRBV3-1; no clear D. The germline gives CDR1 LGHDT, CDR2 YNNKEL (reference sequence). Between the trimmed V and J ends, which lost 1 base and 6 bases, there was a span of 9 bases. The CDR3 runs to 13 residues. The CDR3 region is CASSQGWIPEAFF. The CDR3 DNA sequence: TGTGCCAGCAGCCAAGGTTGGATCCCTGAAGCTTTCTTT.

On this clonotype itself: This clone may be a read error of a much larger clone one base away. This chain uses TRBV28 with TRBJ2-7; D may be TRBD2 (5 bases). The CDR3 contains 12 residues. V lost 5 bases, J lost 3 bases, and 8 bases lay in between. Looked up from germline, CDR1 is MDHEN and CDR2 is SYDVKM. The CDR3 reads CASSQRDYEQYF. The CDR3 region has the DNA TGTGCCAGCAGTCAGAGGGACTACGAGCAGTACTTC.

This clonotype was observed at least ten times. The genes are TRBV12-3 or TRBV12-4 and TRBJ1-1; D unclear. V dropped 6 bases and J dropped 7 bases, with 21 bases sitting between them. The CDR3 runs 15 residues. CDR3 DNA sequence: TGTGCCAGCAGATCTACATTCAGCGGATTCCATGAAGCTTTCTTT. Amino acid sequence: CASRSTFSGFHEAFF.

CDR3 amino acids: CATASGRSYNEQFF. In nucleotides, the CDR3 is TGTGCCACCGCTAGCGGGAGAAGCTACAATGAGCAGTTCTTC. This rearrangement joins TRBV19 to TRBJ2-1; 10 positions match TRBD2. This CDR3 contains 14 residues. From germline, CDR1 is LNHDA and CDR2 SQIVND (reference sequence). The V and J ends lost 10 bases and 3 bases, in that order; junction bases with no gene match: 6.

V is TRBV3-2 and J is TRBJ1-4; whether TRBD1, the table's D call, matches the DNA was not checked. TRBV3-2 is classified as a pseudogene. The CDR3 extends over 15 amino acids. CDR3 sequence (DNA): TGTGCCAGACGACAGGGTCGGGGGAAAATGAGAAAACTGTTTTTT. Its protein product is CARRQGRGKMRKLFF.

This clonotype qualifies as medium-sized. The chain links TRBV20-1 to TRBJ1-1; possible D gene TRBD1, 6 bases. Looked up from germline, CDR1 is DFQATT and CDR2 is SNEGSKA (reference sequence). The ends were cut back, 5 bases at V and 1 base at J, with 11 bases in the middle. The CDR3 totals 13 residues. The CDR3 here is CSASRDTNTEAFF. In DNA form, the CDR3 reads TGCAGTGCTTCCAGGGACACGAACACTGAAGCTTTCTTT.

This rearrangement joins TRBV4-3 to TRBJ1-5, with D perhaps matching TRBD1 (5 bases). Per germline, CDR1 LGHNA and CDR2 YSLEER. The CDR3 runs 15 residues. Trimming removed 1 base at V and 9 bases at J, with 16 bases between. The CDR3 DNA is TGCGCCAGCAGCCAAGGTCTGGGACCCGGGTTGCCCCAGCATTTT. It specifies CASSQGLGPGLPQHF.

This clonotype is termed medium-sized. The chain employs TRBV27 and TRBJ1-5; D might be TRBD1 (5 bases). The V gene lost 8 bases and the J gene lost 0 bases, with 17 bases spanning the gap. Germline V gene lookup returns CDR1 MNHEY and CDR2 SMNVEV (reference sequence). The CDR3 runs to 16 residues. The CDR3 loop is CASRRGGVFSNQPQHF. CDR3 bases: TGTGCCAGCCGACGGGGGGGAGTCTTTAGCAATCAGCCCCAGCATTTT.

This clonotype came up many times. The chain couples TRBV9 to TRBJ2-3, with D possibly TRBD2 on 6 matching bases. CDR1 is SGDLS and CDR2 is YYNGEE in the germline V gene. The CDR3 runs 15 residues. Between the trimmed V and J ends, which lost 2 bases and 5 bases, there was a span of 15 bases. The CDR3 nucleotides are TGTGCCAGCAGCGTGCGGGGTGGTGTTATAGATACGCAGTATTTT. Translation gives CASSVRGGVIDTQYF.

This clonotype was counted many times. This rearrangement joins TRBV3-1 to TRBJ1-2, with TRBD1 as a possible D gene (5 bases). CDR3 length equals 13 residues. The V gene's germline CDR1 is LGHDT and CDR2 YNNKEL (reference sequence). V dropped 4 bases and J dropped 8 bases, with 14 bases sitting between them. The CDR3, as DNA: TGTGCCAGCAGCCCTCCAGGGTGGGAAGGCTACACCTTC. Amino acid sequence: CASSPPGWEGYTF.

This clonotype is categorized as medium-sized. The CDR3 protein is CSVTGTLNEQFF. The CDR3 DNA reads TGCAGCGTGACCGGGACTCTCAATGAGCAGTTCTTC. V is TRBV29-1 and J is TRBJ2-1; D perhaps matches TRBD2 (6 bases). Trimming took off 6 bases at V and 6 bases at J, with 12 bases between the two ends. Germline V gene data show CDR1 as SQVTM and CDR2 as ANQGSEA. The CDR3 sequence is 12 residues long.

This clonotype was counted many times. The V call is TRBV2, the J call TRBJ1-5; D is undetermined. Trimming removed 4 bases from V and 0 bases from J, with 7 bases in between. The CDR3 contains 14 residues. The germline V gene encodes CDR1 SNHLY and CDR2 FYNNEI. CDR3 coding DNA: TGTGCCAGCAGTGGGACCAATAGCAATCAGCCCCAGCATTTT. Amino acids: CASSGTNSNQPQHF.

This chain joins TRBV12-5 and TRBJ2-3; 13 nucleotides match TRBD2. The CDR3 spans 17 residues. The germline CDR1 and CDR2 sequences are LGHNT and FRNRAP. With V trimmed by 1 base and J by 6 bases, 7 bases remained unmatched. Here the CDR3 reads CASGLGGTSGVRDTQYF. As DNA, the CDR3 is TGTGCTAGTGGTTTGGGGGGGACTAGCGGGGTGCGGGATACGCAGTATTTT.

The table lists this clonotype with many counts. The chain combines TRBV20-1 with TRBJ2-3, with D perhaps TRBD2 (7 bases). V was shortened by 3 bases and J by 3 bases, with 13 bases between the two germline ends. CDR3 size: 14 residues. Germline CDR1 reads DFQATT; CDR2 reads SNEGSKA (reference sequence). Written as DNA, the CDR3 is TGCAGTGCTAGCACCAGGGGAGGGACAGATACGCAGTATTTT. Its protein product is CSASTRGGTDTQYF.

This clonotype was observed many times. This chain links TRBV7-3 with TRBJ2-7, with 9 bases fitting TRBD2. The CDR3 extends over 15 amino acids. Germline trimming cut 2 bases from V and 6 bases from J; bases unmatched to any gene: 8. Germline-derived CDR1 and CDR2 are SGHTA and FQGTGA. The CDR3 is CASSLYVAGVSEQYF. CDR3 bases: TGTGCCAGCAGCTTATACGTAGCGGGAGTAAGCGAGCAGTACTTC. Combining the CDR3 with reference TRBV7-3 and TRBJ2-7 gives the whole variable domain GAGVSQTPSNKVTEKGKYVELRCDPISGHTALYWYRQSLGQGPEFLIYFQGTGAADDSGLPNDRFFAVRPEGSVSTLKIQRTERGDSAVYLCASSLYVAGVSEQYFGPGTRLTVT.

This clonotype counts as medium-sized. CDR3 coding DNA: TGTGCCAGCAGTTGGGGGGATCAGCCCCAGCATTTT. Translating gives CASSWGDQPQHF. This chain connects TRBV28 to TRBJ1-5, with a possible D match to TRBD1 (5 bases). V was trimmed by 4 bases and J by 5 bases, leaving 6 bases between them. The CDR3 totals 12 residues. From germline, CDR1 is MDHEN and CDR2 SYDVKM.

This clonotype came up a few times. Being one base from a much bigger clone, this may be a read error. The chain couples TRBV27 to TRBJ1-2; the D is unclear. This CDR3 is built from 17 residues. Trimming removed 5 bases at V and 0 bases at J, with 19 bases between. Germline loops: CDR1 MNHEY, CDR2 SMNVEV (reference sequence). Here the CDR3 reads CASSLKPARSSNYGYTF. CDR3 in DNA: TGTGCCAGCAGTCTCAAGCCCGCCAGGTCATCTAACTATGGCTACACCTTC.

This clonotype is judged large. The V and J genes are TRBV6-1 and TRBJ1-5, with D perhaps matching TRBD1 (5 bases). Trimming pared 5 bases from V and 6 bases from J, leaving 11 bases between. Per germline, CDR1 MNHNS and CDR2 SASEGT. This CDR3 region has 13 residues. The CDR3 sequence is CASSIQGGQPQHF. The CDR3 DNA sequence: TGTGCCAGCAGTATTCAGGGAGGTCAGCCCCAGCATTTT.

By its share, this clonotype is large. This chain connects TRBV28 to TRBJ1-2; D not certain. Germline V gives CDR1 MDHEN, CDR2 SYDVKM. The CDR3 has 12 amino acids. With 2 bases removed from V and 3 bases from J, the gap between germline ends came to 4 bases. The CDR3 DNA follows: TGTGCCAGCAGTTTAAAGGACTATGGCTACACCTTC. Its protein product is CASSLKDYGYTF.

This clonotype is judged medium-sized. In DNA form, the CDR3 reads TGTGCCAGCAGGGGGACAGGGGAGAACACTGAAGCTTTCTTT. Its translation: CASRGTGENTEAFF. The gene calls are TRBV28 and TRBJ1-1; 10 positions match TRBD1. CDR3 length equals 14 residues. Germline V lookup: CDR1 MDHEN, CDR2 SYDVKM. The ends lost 6 bases at V and 1 base at J; junction bases unmatched: 2.

The chain combines TRBV7-6 with TRBJ2-1; no clear D. From germline, CDR1 is SGHVS and CDR2 FNYEAQ. V was shortened by 4 bases and J by 5 bases, with 6 bases between the two germline ends. This CDR3 is built from 12 residues. CDR3 coding DNA: TGTGCCAGCAGCTCCCCCAACAATGAGCAGTTCTTC. Amino acids: CASSSPNNEQFF.

This clonotype was seen many times. The CDR3 sequence is CASSMKGRNTEAFF. The DNA of the CDR3 is TGTGCCAGTAGTATGAAGGGGCGTAACACTGAAGCTTTCTTT. V and J are TRBV19 and TRBJ1-1; tentatively, D is TRBD1 (5 bases). V gave up 3 bases and J gave up 2 bases, with 10 bases separating them. Germline V gives CDR1 LNHDA, CDR2 SQIVND (reference sequence). The CDR3 has 14 residues.